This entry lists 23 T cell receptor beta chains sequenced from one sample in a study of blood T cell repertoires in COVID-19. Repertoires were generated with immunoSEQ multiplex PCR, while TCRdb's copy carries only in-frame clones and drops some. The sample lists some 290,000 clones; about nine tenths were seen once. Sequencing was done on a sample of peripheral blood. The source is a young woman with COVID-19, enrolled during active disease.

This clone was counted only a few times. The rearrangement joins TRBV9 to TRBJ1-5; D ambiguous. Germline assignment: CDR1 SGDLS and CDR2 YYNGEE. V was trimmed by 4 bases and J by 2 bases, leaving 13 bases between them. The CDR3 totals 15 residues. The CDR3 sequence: CASSLGGSRNQPQHF. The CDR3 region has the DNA TGTGCCAGCAGCCTTGGAGGCAGCCGCAATCAGCCCCAGCATTTT. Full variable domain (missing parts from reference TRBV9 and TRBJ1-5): DSGVTQTPKHLITATGQRVTLRCSPRSGDLSVYWYQQSLDQGLQFLIQYYNGEERAKGNILERFSAQQFPDLHSELNLSSLELGDSALYFCASSLGGSRNQPQHFGDGTRLSIL.

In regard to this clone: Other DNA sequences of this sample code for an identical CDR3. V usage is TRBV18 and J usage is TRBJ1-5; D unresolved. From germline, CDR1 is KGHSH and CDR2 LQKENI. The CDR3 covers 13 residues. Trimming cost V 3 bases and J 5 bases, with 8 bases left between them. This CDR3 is CASSPGRDQPQHF. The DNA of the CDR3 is TGTGCCAGCTCACCTGGGAGGGATCAGCCCCAGCATTTT.

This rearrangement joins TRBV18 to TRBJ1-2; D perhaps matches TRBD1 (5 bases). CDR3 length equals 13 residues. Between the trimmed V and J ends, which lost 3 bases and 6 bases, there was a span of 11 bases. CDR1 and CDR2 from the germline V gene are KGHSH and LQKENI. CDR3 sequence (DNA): TGTGCCAGCTCACCCGGGACTGCCCATGGCTACACCTTC. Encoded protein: CASSPGTAHGYTF.

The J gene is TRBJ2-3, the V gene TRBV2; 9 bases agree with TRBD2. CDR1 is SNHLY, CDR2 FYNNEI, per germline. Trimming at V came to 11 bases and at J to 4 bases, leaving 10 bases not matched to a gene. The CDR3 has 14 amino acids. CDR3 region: CAGGAGGVSDTQYF. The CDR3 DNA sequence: TGTGCCGGAGGAGCGGGAGGAGTTTCAGATACGCAGTATTTT.

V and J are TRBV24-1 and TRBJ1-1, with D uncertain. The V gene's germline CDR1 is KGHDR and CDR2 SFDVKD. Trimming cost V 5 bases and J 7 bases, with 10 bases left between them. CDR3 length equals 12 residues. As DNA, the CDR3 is TGTGCCACCAGTGTGGGCGAGGGTGAAGCTTTCTTT. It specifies CATSVGEGEAFF.

The CDR3 loop is CASKGPGTRQFF. CDR3 sequence (DNA): TGTGCCAGTAAAGGTCCCGGGACTAGGCAGTTCTTC. The chain recombines TRBV19 with TRBJ2-1, with TRBD2 matching over 8 bases. This CDR3 comprises 12 residues. Trimming took 7 bases from V and 12 from J; bases not matched to a gene: 8. Germline assignment: CDR1 LNHDA and CDR2 SQIVND (reference sequence). Using reference TRBV19 and TRBJ2-1 for the parts outside the CDR3, the full variable domain is DGGITQSPKYLFRKEGQNVTLSCEQNLNHDAMYWYRQDPGQGLRLIYYSQIVNDFQKGDIAEGYSVSREKKESFPLTVTSAQKNPTAFYLCASKGPGTRQFFGPGTRLTVL.

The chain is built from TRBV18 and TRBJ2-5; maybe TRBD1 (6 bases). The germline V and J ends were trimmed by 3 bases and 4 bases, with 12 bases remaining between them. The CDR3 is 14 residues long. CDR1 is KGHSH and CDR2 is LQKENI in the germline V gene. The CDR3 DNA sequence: TGTGCCAGCTCACCTCGGACAGTAGGAGAGACCCAGTACTTC. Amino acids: CASSPRTVGETQYF.

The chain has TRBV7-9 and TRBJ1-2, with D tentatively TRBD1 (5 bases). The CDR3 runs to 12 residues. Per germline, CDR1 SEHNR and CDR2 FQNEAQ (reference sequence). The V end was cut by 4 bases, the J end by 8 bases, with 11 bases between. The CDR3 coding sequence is TGTGCCAGCAGCTGGGGCGGGGAAGGCTACACCTTC. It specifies CASSWGGEGYTF.

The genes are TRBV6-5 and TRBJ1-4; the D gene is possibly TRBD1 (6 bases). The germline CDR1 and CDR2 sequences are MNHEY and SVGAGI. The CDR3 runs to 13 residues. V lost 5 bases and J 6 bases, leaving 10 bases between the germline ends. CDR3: CASSRGGDEKLFF. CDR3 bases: TGTGCCAGCAGTAGGGGGGGAGATGAAAAACTGTTTTTT.

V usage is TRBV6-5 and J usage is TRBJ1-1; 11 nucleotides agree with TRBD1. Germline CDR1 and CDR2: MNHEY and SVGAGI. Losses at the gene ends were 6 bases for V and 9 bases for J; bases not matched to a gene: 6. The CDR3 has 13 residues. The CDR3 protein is CASRGTGGEQAFF. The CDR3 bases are TGTGCCAGCAGGGGGACAGGGGGGGAACAAGCTTTCTTT.

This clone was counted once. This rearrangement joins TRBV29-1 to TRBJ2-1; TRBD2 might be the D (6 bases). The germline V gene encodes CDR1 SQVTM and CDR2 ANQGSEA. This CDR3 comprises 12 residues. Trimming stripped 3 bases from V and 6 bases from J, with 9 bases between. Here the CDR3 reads CSVDGTVNEQFF. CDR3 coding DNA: TGCAGCGTTGACGGGACTGTCAATGAGCAGTTCTTC.

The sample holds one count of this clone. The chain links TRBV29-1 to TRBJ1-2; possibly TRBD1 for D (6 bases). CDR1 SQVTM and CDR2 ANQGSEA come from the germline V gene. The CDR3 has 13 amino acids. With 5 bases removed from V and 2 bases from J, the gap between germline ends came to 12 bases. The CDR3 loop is CSVQGQLNYGYTF. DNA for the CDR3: TGCAGCGTTCAAGGACAGCTCAACTATGGCTACACCTTC.

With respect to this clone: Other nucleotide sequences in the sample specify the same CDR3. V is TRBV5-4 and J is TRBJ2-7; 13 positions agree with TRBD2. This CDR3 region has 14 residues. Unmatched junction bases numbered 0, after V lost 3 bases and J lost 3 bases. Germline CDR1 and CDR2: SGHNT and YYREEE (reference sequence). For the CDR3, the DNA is TGTGCCAGCAGCTGGACTAGCGGGAGCTACGAGCAGTACTTC. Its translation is CASSWTSGSYEQYF.

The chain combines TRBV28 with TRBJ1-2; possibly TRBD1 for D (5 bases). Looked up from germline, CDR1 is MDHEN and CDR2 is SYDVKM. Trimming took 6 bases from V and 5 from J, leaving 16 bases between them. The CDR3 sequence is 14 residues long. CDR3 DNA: TGTGCCAGCAGACGACAGAGCGGGCATTATGGCTACACCTTC. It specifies CASRRQSGHYGYTF.

CDR3 nucleotide sequence: TGTGCCAGCCGTCGTCCCGTTATGGGGCGTGTCTACGAGCAGTACTTC. It translates to CASRRPVMGRVYEQYF. The V gene is TRBV11-2, the J gene TRBJ2-7; a possible D gene is TRBD1 (5 bases). Germline lookup yields CDR1 SGHAT and CDR2 FQNNGV. This CDR3 is 16 amino acids long. V dropped 8 bases and J dropped 3 bases, with 23 bases sitting between them.

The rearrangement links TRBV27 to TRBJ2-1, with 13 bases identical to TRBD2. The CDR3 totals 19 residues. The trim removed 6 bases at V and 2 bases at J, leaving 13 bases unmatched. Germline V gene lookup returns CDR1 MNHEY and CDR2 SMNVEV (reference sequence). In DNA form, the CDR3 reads TGTGCCAGCAGCCGTCGGGAATTCGGACTAGCGGGAGCCTACAATGAGCAGTTCTTC. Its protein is CASSRREFGLAGAYNEQFF.

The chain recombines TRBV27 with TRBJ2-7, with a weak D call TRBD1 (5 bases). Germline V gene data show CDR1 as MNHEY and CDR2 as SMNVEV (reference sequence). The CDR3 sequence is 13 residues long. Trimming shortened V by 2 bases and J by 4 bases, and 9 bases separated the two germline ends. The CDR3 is CASSLGADYEQYF. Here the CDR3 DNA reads TGTGCCAGCAGTTTAGGGGCGGATTACGAGCAGTACTTC.

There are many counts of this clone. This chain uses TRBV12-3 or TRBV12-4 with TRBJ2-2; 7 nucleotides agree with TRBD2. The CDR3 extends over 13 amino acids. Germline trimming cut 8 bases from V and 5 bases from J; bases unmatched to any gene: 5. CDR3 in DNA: TGTGCCAGCGAGCCGGGGGGTACCGGGGAGCTGTTTTTT. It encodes CASEPGGTGELFF.

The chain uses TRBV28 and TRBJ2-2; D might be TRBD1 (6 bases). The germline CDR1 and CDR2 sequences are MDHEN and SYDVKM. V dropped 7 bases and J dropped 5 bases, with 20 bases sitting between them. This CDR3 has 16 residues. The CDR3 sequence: CASTPGAGARTGELFF. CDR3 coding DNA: TGTGCCAGCACCCCCGGGGCAGGGGCCCGGACCGGGGAGCTGTTTTTT.

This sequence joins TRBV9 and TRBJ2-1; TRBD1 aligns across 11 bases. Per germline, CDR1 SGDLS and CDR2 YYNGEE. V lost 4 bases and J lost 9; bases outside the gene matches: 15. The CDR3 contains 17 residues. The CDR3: CASSTRPGQGGQVEQFF. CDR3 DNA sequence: TGTGCCAGCAGCACTAGGCCGGGACAGGGGGGTCAGGTTGAGCAGTTCTTC.

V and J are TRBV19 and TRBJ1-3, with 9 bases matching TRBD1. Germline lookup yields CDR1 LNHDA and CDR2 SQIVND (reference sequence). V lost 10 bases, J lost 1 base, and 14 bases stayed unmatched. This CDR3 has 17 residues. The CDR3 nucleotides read TGTGCCATTACCGGGGTCCTACAGGGGGCATCTGGAAACACCATATATTTT. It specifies CAITGVLQGASGNTIYF.

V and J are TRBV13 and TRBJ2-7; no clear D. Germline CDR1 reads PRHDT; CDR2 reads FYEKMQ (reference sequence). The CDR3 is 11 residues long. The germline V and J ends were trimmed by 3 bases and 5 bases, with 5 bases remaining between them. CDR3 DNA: TGTGCCAGCAGCTTTGCGGACGAGCAGTACTTC. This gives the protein CASSFADEQYF.

CDR3 amino acids: CASSLAGGLRETQYF. CDR3 DNA sequence: TGTGCCAGCAGTCTAGCGGGAGGCCTACGGGAGACCCAGTACTTC. The chain carries TRBV7-2 and TRBJ2-5, with TRBD2 matching 11 bases. V shed 6 bases, J shed 5 bases, and the junction held 8 bases outside the gene matches. Germline CDR1 SGHTA, CDR2 FQGNSA. The CDR3 is made up of 15 amino acids. The whole variable domain, filled in from reference TRBV7-2 and TRBJ2-5, reads GAGVSQSPSNKVTEKGKDVELRCDPISGHTALYWYRQSLGQGLEFLIYFQGNSAPDKSGLPSDRFSAERTGGSVSTLTIQRTQQEDSAVYLCASSLAGGLRETQYFGPGTRLLVL.